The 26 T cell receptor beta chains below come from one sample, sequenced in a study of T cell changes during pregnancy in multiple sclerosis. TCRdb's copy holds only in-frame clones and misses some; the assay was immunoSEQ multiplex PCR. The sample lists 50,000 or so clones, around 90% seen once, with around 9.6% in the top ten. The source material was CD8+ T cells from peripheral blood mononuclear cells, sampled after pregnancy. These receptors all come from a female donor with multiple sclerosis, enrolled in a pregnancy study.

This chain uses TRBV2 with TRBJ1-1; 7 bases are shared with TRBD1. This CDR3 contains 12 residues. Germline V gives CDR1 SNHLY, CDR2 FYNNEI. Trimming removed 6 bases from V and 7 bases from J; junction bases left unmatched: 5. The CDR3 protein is CASSDRVGEAFF. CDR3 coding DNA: TGTGCCAGCAGCGACAGGGTCGGTGAAGCTTTCTTT. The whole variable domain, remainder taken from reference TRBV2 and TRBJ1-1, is EPEVTQTPSHQVTQMGQEVILRCVPISNHLYFYWYRQILGQKVEFLVSFYNNEISEKSEIFDDQFSVERPDGSNFTLKIRSTKLEDSAMYFCASSDRVGEAFFGQGTRLTVV.

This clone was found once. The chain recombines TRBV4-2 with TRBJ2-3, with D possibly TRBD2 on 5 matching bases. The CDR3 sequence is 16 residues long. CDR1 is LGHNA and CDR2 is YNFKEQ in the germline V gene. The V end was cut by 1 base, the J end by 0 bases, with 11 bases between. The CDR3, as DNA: TGTGCCAGCAGCCAAGTTAACAGAGGGAGCACAGATACGCAGTATTTT. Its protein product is CASSQVNRGSTDTQYF.

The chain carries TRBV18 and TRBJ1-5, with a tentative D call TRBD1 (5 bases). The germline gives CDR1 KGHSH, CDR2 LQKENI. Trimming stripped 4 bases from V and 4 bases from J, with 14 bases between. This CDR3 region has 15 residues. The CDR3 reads CASSRASTVNQPQHF. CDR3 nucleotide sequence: TGTGCCAGCTCACGCGCCTCGACAGTTAATCAGCCCCAGCATTTT.

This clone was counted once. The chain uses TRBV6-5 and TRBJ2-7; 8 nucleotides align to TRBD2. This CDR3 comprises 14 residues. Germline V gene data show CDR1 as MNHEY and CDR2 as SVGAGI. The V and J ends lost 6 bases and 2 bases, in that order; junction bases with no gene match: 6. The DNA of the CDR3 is TGTGCCAGCAGCGGGGGGGGGATTACCTACGAGCAGTACTTC. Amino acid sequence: CASSGGGITYEQYF.

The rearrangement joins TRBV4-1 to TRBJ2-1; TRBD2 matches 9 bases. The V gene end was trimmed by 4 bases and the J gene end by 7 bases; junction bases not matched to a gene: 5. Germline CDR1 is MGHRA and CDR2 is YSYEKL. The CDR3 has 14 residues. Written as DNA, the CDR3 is TGCGCCAGCAGCCCCATAGCGGGGGTAAATGAGCAGTTCTTC. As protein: CASSPIAGVNEQFF.

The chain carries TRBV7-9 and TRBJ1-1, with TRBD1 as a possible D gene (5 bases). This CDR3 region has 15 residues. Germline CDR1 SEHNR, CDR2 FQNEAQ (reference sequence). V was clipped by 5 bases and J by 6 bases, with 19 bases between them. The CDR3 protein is CASSPSRGEEAEAFF. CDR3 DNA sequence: TGTGCCAGCAGCCCCAGCCGAGGGGAGGAGGCTGAAGCTTTCTTT.

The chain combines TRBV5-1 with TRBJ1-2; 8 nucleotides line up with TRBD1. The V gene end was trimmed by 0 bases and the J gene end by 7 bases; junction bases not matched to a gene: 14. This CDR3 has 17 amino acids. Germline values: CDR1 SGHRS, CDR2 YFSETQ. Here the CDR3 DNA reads TGCGCCAGCAGCTTGGCCTCTCAGGGGGCGGATTTATCTGGCTACACCTTC. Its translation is CASSLASQGADLSGYTF.

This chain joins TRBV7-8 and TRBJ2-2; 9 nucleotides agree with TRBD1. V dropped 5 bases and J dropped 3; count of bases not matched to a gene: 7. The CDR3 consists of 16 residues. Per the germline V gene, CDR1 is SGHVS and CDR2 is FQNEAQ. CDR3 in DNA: TGTGCCAGCAGCCATGGACAGGGGCCATACACCGGGGAGCTGTTTTTT. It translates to CASSHGQGPYTGELFF.

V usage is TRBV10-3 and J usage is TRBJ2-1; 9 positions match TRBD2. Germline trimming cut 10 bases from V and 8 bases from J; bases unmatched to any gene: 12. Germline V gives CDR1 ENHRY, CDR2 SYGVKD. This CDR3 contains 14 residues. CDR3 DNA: TGTGCCAGCTCCGGACTAGCGAAATCCGATGAGCAGTTCTTC. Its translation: CASSGLAKSDEQFF.

The CDR3 is CASSQDGQGAGNQPQHF. The DNA of the CDR3 is TGCGCCAGCAGCCAAGACGGACAGGGGGCTGGCAATCAGCCCCAGCATTTT. The rearrangement links TRBV4-1 to TRBJ1-5; 11 positions agree with TRBD1. Germline V gene data show CDR1 as MGHRA and CDR2 as YSYEKL. The CDR3 covers 17 residues. Trimming removed 0 bases from V and 2 bases from J; junction bases left unmatched: 3.

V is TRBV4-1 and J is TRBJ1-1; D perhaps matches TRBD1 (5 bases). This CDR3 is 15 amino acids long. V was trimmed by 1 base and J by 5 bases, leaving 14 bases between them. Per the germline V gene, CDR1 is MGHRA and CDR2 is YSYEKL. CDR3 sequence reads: CASSQVAQGRTEAFF. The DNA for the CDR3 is TGCGCCAGCAGCCAAGTCGCGCAGGGTAGGACTGAAGCTTTCTTT.

CDR3 nucleotide sequence: TGTGCCAGCAGTGGGGAGGAAGGGACTGAAGCTTTCTTT. Amino acids: CASSGEEGTEAFF. The rearrangement joins TRBV6-4 to TRBJ1-1; D ambiguous. The V and J ends lost 4 bases and 5 bases respectively, with 11 bases between them. CDR1 and CDR2 from the germline V gene are MRHNA and SNTAGT. The CDR3 runs 13 residues.

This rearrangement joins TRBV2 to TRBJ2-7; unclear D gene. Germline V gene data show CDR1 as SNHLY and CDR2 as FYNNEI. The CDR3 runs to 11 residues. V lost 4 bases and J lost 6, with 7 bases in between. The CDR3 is CASSGVGEQYF. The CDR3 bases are TGTGCCAGCAGTGGCGTCGGCGAGCAGTACTTC.

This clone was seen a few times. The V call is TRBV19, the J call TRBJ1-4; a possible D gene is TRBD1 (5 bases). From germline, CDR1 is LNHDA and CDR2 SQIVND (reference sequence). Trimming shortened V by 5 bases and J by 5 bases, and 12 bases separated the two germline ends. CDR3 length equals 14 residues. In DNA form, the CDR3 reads TGTGCCAGTAGTTTTCCGGAGGGGAATGAAAAACTGTTTTTT. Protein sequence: CASSFPEGNEKLFF.

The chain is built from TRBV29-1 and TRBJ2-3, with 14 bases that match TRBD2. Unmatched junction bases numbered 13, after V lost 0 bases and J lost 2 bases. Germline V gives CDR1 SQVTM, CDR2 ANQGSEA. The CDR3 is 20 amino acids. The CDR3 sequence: CSVEDPGLAGGLPSTDTQYF. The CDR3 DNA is TGCAGCGTTGAAGATCCCGGACTAGCGGGGGGCCTACCGTCCACAGATACGCAGTATTTT.

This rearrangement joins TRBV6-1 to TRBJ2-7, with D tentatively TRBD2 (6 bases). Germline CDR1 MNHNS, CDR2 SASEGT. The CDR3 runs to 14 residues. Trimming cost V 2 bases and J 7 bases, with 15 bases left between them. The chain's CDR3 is CASSELGTSSEQYF. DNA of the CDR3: TGTGCCAGCAGTGAACTGGGGACTTCTTCAGAGCAGTACTTC.

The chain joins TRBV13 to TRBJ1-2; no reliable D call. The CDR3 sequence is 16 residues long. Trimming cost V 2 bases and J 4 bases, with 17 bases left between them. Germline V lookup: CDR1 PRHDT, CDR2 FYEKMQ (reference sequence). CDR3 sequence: CASSLNLGAPLYGYTF. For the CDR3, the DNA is TGTGCCAGCAGCTTAAATCTCGGAGCACCACTCTATGGCTACACCTTC.

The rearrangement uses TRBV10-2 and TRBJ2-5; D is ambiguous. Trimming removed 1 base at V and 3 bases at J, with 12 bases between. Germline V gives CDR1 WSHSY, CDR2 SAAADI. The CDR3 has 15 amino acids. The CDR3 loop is CASSELRGIKETQYF. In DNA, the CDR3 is TGCGCCAGCAGTGAGTTGCGCGGAATCAAAGAGACCCAGTACTTC.

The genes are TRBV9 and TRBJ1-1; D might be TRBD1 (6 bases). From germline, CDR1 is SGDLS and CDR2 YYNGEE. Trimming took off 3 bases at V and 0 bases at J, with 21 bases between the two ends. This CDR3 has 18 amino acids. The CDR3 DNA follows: TGTGCCAGCAGCGCCCCGCGGGGGGGGGCGAGGGTGAACACTGAAGCTTTCTTT. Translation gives CASSAPRGGARVNTEAFF.

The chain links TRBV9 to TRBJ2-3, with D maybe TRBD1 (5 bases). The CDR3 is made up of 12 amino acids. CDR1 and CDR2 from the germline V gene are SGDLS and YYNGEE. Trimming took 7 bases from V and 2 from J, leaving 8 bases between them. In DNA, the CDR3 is TGTGCCAGCGGGGCGTCCACAGATACGCAGTATTTT. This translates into CASGASTDTQYF.

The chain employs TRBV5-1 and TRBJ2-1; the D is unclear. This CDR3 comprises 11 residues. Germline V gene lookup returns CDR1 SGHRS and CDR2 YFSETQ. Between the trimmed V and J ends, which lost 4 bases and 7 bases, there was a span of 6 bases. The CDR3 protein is CASSESNEQFF. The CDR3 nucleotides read TGCGCCAGCAGCGAGTCTAATGAGCAGTTCTTC.

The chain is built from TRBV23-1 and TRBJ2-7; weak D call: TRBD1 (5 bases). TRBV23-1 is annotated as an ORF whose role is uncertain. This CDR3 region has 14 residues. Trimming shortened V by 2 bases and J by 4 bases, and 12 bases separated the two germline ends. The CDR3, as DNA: TGCGCCAGCAGTCAAAAGGGGCTCGGTTACGAGCAGTACTTC. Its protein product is CASSQKGLGYEQYF.

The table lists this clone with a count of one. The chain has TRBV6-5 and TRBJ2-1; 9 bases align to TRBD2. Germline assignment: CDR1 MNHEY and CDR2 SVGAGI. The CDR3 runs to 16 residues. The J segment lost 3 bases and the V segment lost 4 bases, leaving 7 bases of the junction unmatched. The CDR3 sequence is CASSSTSGPLYNEQFF. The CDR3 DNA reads TGTGCCAGCAGTTCGACTAGCGGCCCTCTCTACAATGAGCAGTTCTTC.

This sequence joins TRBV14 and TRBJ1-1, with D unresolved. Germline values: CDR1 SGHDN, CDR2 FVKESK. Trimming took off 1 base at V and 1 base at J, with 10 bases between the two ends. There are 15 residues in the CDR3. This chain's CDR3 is CASSQVRGSNTEAFF. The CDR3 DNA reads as TGTGCCAGCAGCCAAGTGCGGGGTTCGAACACTGAAGCTTTCTTT.

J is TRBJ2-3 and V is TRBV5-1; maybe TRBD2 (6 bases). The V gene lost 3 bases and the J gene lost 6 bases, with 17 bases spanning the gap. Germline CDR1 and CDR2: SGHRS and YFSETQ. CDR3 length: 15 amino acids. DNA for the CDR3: TGCGCCAGCAGCTGGAGGGACGTCGATCTCGATACGCAGTATTTT. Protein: CASSWRDVDLDTQYF.

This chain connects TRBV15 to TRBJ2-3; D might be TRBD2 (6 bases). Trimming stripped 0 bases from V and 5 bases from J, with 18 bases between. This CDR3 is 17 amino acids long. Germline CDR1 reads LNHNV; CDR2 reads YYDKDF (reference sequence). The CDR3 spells CATSRDLGGDLRDTQYF. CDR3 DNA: TGTGCCACCAGCAGAGATCTGGGCGGGGACCTTCGAGATACGCAGTATTTT.